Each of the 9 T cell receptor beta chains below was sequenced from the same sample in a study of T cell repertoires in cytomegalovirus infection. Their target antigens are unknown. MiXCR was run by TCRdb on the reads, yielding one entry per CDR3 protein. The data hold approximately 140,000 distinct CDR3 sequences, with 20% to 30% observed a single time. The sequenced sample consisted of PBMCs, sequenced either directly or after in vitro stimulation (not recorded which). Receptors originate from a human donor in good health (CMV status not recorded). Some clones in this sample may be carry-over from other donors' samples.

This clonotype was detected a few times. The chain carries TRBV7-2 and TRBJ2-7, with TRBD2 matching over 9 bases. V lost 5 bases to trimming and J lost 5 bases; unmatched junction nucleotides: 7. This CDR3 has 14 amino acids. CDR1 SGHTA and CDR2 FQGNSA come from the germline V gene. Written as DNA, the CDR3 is TGTGCCAGCAGCCAGGGACTAGCTGTGAACGAGCAGTACTTC. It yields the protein CASSQGLAVNEQYF.

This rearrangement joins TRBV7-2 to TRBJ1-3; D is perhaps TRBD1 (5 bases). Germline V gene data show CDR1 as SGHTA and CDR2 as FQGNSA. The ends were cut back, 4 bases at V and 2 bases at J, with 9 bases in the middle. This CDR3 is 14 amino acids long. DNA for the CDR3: TGTGCCAGCAGCTCTACGGGACCTGGAAACACCATATATTTT. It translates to CASSSTGPGNTIYF.

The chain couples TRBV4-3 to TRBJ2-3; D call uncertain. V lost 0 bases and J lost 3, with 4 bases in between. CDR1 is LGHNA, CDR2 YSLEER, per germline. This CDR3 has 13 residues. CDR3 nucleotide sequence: TGCGCCAGCAGCCAAGACCTTACAGATACGCAGTATTTT. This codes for CASSQDLTDTQYF.

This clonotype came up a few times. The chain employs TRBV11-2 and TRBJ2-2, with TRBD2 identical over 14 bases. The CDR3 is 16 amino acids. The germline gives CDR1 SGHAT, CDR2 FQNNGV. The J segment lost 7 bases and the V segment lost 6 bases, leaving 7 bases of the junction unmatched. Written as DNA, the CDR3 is TGTGCCAGCAGTCCGGGACTAGCGGGAGCTGGCGGGGAGCTGTTTTTT. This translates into CASSPGLAGAGGELFF.

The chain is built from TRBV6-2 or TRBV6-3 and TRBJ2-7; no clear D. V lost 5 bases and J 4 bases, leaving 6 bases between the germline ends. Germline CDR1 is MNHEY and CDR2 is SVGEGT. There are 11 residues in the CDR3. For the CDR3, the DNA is TGTGCCAGCAGTCACAGTTACGAGCAGTACTTC. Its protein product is CASSHSYEQYF.

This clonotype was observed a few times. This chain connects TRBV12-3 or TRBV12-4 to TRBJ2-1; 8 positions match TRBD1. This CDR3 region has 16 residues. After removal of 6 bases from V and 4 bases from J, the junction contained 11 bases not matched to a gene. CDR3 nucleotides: TGTGCCAGCAGGCCAATGGAGGGACAGGTTTACAATGAGCAGTTCTTC. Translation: CASRPMEGQVYNEQFF.

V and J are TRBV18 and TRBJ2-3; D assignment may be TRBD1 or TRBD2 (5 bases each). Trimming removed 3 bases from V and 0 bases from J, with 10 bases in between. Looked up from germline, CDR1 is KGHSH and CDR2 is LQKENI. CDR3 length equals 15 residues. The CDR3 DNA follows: TGTGCCAGCTCACCTCGGGACCGCAGCACAGATACGCAGTATTTT. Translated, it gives CASSPRDRSTDTQYF.

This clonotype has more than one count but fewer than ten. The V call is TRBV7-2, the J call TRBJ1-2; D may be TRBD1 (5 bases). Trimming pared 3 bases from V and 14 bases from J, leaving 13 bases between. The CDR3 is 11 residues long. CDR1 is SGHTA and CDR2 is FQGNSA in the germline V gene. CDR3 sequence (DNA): TGTGCCAGCAGCTTGATCGACGGGGGGACCTTC. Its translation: CASSLIDGGTF.

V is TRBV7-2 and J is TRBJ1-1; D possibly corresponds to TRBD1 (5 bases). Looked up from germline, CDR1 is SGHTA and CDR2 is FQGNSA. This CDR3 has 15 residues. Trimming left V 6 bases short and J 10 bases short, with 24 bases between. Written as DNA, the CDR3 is TGTGCCAGCAGTTTACAGACCGGGACTTCGGAAGGAGCTTTCTTT. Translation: CASSLQTGTSEGAFF.